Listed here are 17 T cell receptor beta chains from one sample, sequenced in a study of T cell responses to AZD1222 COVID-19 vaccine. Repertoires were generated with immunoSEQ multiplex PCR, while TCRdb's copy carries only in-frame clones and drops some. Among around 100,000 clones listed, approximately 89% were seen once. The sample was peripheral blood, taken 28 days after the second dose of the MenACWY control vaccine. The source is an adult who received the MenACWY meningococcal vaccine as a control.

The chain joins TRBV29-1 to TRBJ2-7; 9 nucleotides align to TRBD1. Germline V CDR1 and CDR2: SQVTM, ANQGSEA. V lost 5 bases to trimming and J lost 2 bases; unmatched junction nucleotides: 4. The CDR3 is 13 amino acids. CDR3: CSVLTGGPYEQYF. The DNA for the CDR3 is TGCAGCGTTCTGACAGGGGGGCCCTACGAGCAGTACTTC.

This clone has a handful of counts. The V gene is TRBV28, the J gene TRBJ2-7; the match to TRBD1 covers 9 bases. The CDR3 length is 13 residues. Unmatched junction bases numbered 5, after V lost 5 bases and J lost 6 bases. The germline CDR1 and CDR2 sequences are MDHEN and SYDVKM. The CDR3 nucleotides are TGTGCCAGCAGTCTCGGGACAGGGCGCGAGCAGTACTTC. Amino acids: CASSLGTGREQYF. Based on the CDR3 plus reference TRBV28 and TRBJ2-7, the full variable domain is DVKVTQSSRYLVKRTGEKVFLECVQDMDHENMFWYRQDPGLGLRLIYFSYDVKMKEKGDIPEGYSVSREKKERFSLILESASTNQTSMYLCASSLGTGREQYFGPGTRLTVT.

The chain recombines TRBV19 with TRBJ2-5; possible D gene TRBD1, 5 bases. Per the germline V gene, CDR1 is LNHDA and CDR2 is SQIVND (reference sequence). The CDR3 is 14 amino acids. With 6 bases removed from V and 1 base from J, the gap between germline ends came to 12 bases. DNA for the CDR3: TGTGCCAGTAGACCAACAGGATCCCAAGAGACCCAGTACTTC. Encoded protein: CASRPTGSQETQYF. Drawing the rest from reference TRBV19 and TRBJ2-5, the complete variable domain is DGGITQSPKYLFRKEGQNVTLSCEQNLNHDAMYWYRQDPGQGLRLIYYSQIVNDFQKGDIAEGYSVSREKKESFPLTVTSAQKNPTAFYLCASRPTGSQETQYFGPGTRLLVL.

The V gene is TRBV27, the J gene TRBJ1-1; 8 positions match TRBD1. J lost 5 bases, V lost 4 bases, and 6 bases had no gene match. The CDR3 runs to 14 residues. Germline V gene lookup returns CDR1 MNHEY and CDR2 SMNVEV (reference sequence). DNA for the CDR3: TGTGCCAGCAGTTCTGCAGGGGGCAGGACTGAAGCTTTCTTT. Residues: CASSSAGGRTEAFF.

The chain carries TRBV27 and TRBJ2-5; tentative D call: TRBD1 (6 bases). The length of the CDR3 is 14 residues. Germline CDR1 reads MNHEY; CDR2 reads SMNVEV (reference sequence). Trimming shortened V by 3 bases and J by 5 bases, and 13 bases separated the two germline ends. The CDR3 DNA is TGTGCCAGCAGTTTCAGGGGCCGGTGGGAGACCCAGTACTTC. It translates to CASSFRGRWETQYF.

In DNA, the CDR3 is TGCAGGAGTGATGGCTACACCTTC. Translating gives CRSDGYTF. This chain links TRBV20-1 with TRBJ1-2; D not certain. Germline CDR1 is DFQATT and CDR2 is SNEGSKA (reference sequence). This CDR3 has 8 amino acids.

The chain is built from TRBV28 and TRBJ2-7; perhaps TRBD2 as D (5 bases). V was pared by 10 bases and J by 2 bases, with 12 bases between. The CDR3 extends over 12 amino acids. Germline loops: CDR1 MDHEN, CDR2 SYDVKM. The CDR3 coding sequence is TGTGCCACCTACGCGGGCCCCTACGAGCAGTACTTC. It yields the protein CATYAGPYEQYF.

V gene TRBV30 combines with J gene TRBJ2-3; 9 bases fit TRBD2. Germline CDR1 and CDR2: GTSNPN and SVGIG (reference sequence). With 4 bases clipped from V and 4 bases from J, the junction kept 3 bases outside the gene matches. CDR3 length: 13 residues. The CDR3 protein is CAWIAGAPDTQYF. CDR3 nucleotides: TGTGCCTGGATAGCGGGGGCCCCAGATACGCAGTATTTT.

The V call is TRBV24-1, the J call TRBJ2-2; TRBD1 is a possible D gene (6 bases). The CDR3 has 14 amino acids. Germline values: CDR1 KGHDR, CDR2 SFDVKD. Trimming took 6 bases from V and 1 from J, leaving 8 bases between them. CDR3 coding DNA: TGTGCCACCAGTTCGACAGGGAACACCGGGGAGCTGTTTTTT. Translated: CATSSTGNTGELFF.

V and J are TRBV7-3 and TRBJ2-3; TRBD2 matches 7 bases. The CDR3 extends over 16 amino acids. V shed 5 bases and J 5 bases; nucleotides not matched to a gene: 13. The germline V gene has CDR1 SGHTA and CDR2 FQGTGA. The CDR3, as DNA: TGTGCCAGCAGCCCTACCGGTTCTGGGGGGGTAGATACGCAGTATTTT. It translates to CASSPTGSGGVDTQYF.

The CDR3 loop reads CASSYFSGIDQPQHF. The CDR3 DNA follows: TGTGCCAGCAGTTACTTTTCAGGGATTGATCAGCCCCAGCATTTT. The J gene is TRBJ1-5, the V gene TRBV6-2 or TRBV6-3; maybe TRBD1 (5 bases). The CDR3 covers 15 residues. The germline CDR1 and CDR2 sequences are MNHEY and SVGEGT. The germline V and J ends were trimmed by 1 base and 5 bases, with 12 bases remaining between them.

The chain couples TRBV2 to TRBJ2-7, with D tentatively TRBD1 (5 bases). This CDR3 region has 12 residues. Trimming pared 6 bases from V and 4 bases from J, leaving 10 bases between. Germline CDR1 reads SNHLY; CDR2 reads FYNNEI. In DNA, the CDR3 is TGTGCCAGCAGCAGGGCCCCTTACGAGCAGTACTTC. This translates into CASSRAPYEQYF.

The CDR3 sequence is CAWSVPITATNEKLFF. Written as DNA, the CDR3 is TGTGCCTGGAGTGTACCTATAACAGCAACTAATGAAAAACTGTTTTTT. The rearrangement links TRBV30 to TRBJ1-4, with unresolved D. Germline lookup yields CDR1 GTSNPN and CDR2 SVGIG (reference sequence). V was cut by 0 bases and J by 0 bases, with 11 bases left in between. The CDR3 length is 16 residues.

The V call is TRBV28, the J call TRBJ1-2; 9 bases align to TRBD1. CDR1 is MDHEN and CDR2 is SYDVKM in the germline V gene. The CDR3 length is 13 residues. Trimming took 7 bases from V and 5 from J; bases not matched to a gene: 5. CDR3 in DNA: TGTGCCAGCACTCGGGACAGGGTTTATGGCTACACCTTC. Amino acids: CASTRDRVYGYTF.

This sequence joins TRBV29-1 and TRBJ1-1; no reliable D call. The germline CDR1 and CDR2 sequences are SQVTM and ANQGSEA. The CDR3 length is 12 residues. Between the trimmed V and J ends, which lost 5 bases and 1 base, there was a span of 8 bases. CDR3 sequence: CSVSGRNTEAFF. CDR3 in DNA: TGCAGCGTTTCGGGCAGGAACACTGAAGCTTTCTTT. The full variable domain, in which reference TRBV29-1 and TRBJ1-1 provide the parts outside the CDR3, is SAVISQKPSRDICQRGTSLTIQCQVDSQVTMMFWYRQQPGQSLTLIATANQGSEATYESGFVIDKFPISRPNLTFSTLTVSNMSPEDSSIYLCSVSGRNTEAFFGQGTRLTVV.

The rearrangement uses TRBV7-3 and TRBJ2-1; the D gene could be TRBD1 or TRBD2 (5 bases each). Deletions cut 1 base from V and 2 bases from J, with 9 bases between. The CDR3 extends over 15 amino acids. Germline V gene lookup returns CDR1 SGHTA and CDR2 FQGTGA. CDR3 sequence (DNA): TGTGCCAGCAGCTTAAACCCGGGGCCCTACAATGAGCAGTTCTTC. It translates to CASSLNPGPYNEQFF.

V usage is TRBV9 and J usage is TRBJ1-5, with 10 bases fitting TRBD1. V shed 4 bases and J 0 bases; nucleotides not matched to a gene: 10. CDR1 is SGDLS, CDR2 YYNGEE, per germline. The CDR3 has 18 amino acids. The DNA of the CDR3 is TGTGCCAGCAGCCCAAGGGGACAGGGGAAGTATAGCAATCAGCCCCAGCATTTT. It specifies CASSPRGQGKYSNQPQHF.